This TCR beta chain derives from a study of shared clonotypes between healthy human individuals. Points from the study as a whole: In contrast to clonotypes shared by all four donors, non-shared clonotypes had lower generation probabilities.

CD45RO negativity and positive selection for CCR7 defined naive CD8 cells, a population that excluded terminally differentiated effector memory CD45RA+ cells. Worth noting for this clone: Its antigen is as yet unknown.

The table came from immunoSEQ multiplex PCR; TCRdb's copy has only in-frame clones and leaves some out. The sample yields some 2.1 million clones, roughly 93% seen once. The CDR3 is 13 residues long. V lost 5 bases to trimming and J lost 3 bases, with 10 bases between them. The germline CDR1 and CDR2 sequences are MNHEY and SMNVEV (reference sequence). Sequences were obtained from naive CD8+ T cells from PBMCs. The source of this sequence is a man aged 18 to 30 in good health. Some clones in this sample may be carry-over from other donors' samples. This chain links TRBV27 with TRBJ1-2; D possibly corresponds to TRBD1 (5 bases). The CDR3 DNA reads TGTGCCAGCAGTGTACAGGCCCACTATGGCTACACCTTC. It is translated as CASSVQAHYGYTF.